This TCR beta chain was captured in a study of shared clonotypes between healthy human individuals (TCRdb year 2020). Background on the whole study: The cohort included three men and a couple of women between 18 and 49 years of age. The study deeply sequenced blood TCR repertoires of several healthy adults to estimate repertoire size and the extent of clonotype sharing between individuals. Leukapheresis yielded between about 0.94 and 8.9 billion PBMCs per donor. Different laboratories and diverse techniques were used to prepare libraries and sequence TCR repertoires, to increase sequencing depth and limit assay-specific biases. For each donor, CD4 naive and CD4 memory were each given three plates, CD8 naive was given two plates, and CD8 memory was given one plate.

The germline V gene (reference sequence) gives CDR1 as LNHNV and CDR2 as YYDKDF. V drops 3 bases and J drops 4 bases, leaving 15 bases in between. The CDR3 holds 15 amino acids from the cysteine to the phenylalanine. Solely the CDR3 DNA is kept, with 45 bases framed from the first base. Remarks on this clone: Its recognized antigen is unknown. No clone much larger than this one lies a single base away; base qualities are absent.

CD8 naive samples consisted of CD45RO-negative cells that were positively selected for CCR7, yielding a CD45RA+CCR7+ population without TemRA cells. Donors were healthy HIV-negative adults with no recently reported acute infections or vaccinations. Every donor was a Caucasian adult residing in Nashville, Tennessee, USA. Blood was obtained by leukapheresis, after which PBMCs were separated by Ficoll-Histopaque density gradient centrifugation and cryopreserved in liquid nitrogen vapor phase. Analytical flow cytometry was used to check the purity and quantity of each magnetically sorted T cell population. Genomic DNA was isolated from every sorted fraction and measured by UV absorbance on a Nanodrop 2000c. Using the deep immunoSEQ assay, TCR CDR3 regions were amplified from genomic DNA by multiplex PCR. For each cell subset, the extracted genomic DNA was distributed evenly across all wells of several immunoSEQ 96-well plates, and each plate served as one replicate. For sorted subsets, around 200 ng genomic DNA, equal to about 30,000 T cell genomes, was loaded into each replicate PCR. Purified libraries were quantified with a Qubit 3.0 fluorometer, sized on a Bioanalyzer 2100, and re-quantified with the KAPA Library Quantification kit. Each immunoSEQ 96-well plate was sequenced on its own single-read 150-cycle Illumina NextSeq 550 flow cell. The study's processing was this. Because only junctional sequences without quality scores were contained in the immunoSEQ output, filtering matching that applied to full-length reads could not be performed. Sequences were annotated with PyIR, a Python wrapper for IgBLAST v1.9, using IMGT germline references to assign V/J genes and CDR3. Reads with weak V/J assignments (E-value above 1e-6), missing CDR3, stop codons, out-of-frame junctions, or ambiguous translated residues were removed. V3J clonotypes were defined as sequences sharing an identical inferred V gene, J gene, and CDR3 amino acid sequence. To compute the percentage overlap between repertoires, the number of shared unique clonotypes was divided by the size of the smaller repertoire. Three approaches were used to assess repertoire richness: RTK rarefaction, the Chao1 estimator, and Recon v2.1 estimates of unobserved clonotypes. OLGA was used to compute generation probabilities for all TCRbeta clonotypes that the gDNA method yielded from a few donors. This is the immuneACCESS table as TCRdb keeps it, with only in-frame sequences that have V and J called. A part of the clones is gone; compared with another copy, unresolved V genes explain less than half, and the rest is unexplained. That table furnishes V, J and clone size, whereas the DNA furnished D and trimming. Across this sample there are about 590,000 clones, with just under 97% seen only once. 0.11% of the sample belongs to the ten largest clones.

Results and caveats for the whole study, not just this receptor: Because the study included only a small number of donors, the genetic and exposure-history diversity represented was limited. Compared with non-shared clonotypes, clonotypes shared by all four sorted-subset donors had higher generation probabilities. Pairwise subsampling led to the expectation that sequencing depth would affect the degree of clonotype sharing among donors. Naive subsets generally had larger estimated clonotype richness than memory subsets. Sampling was limited to blood, and TCR repertoires in tissue likely differ from TCR repertoires in blood. Rarefaction of sorted-subset datasets indicated incomplete sequencing despite the large sequencing depth. About 4.5% of naive CD4, approximately 3.7% of naive CD8, approximately 2% of memory CD4, and approximately 0.39% of memory CD8 clonotypes were shared across a few donors.

This receptor was obtained from a woman aged 25-40 years in good health. The sequenced sample consisted of naive CD8+ T cells sorted from blood. Read against the paper, the sample's cell subset or site label means: CD45RA+CCR7+. The V and J genes are TRBV15 and TRBJ1-1, with TRBD1 as a weak D call on 6 bases. The CDR3 corresponds to CATSSRGGWGTEAFF. The nucleotide sequence reads as follows: TGTGCCACCAGCAGCAGGGGTGGATGGGGCACTGAAGCTTTCTTT.